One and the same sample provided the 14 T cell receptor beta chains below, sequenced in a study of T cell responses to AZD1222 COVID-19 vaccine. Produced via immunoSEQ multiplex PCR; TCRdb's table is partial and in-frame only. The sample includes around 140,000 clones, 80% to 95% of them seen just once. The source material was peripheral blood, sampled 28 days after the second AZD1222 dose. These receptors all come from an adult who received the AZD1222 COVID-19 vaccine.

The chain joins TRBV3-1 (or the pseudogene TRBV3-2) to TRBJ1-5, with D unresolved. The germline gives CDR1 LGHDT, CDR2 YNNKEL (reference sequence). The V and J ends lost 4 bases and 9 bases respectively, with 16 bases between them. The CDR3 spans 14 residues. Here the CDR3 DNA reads TGTGCCAGCAGCCCGGGCGGTGAGTTACGGCCCCAGCATTTT. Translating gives CASSPGGELRPQHF.

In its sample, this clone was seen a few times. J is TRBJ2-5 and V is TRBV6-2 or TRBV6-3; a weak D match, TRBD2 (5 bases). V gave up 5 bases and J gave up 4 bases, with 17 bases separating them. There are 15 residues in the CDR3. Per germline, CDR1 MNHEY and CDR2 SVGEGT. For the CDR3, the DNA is TGTGCCAGCAGTGACCCCCCTCCCAGCGGAGAGACCCAGTACTTC. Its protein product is CASSDPPPSGETQYF.

This chain's CDR3 is CASTLGGLGNSPLHF. For the CDR3, the DNA is TGTGCCAGCACCCTGGGGGGGTTGGGTAATTCACCCCTCCACTTT. J is TRBJ1-6 and V is TRBV6-5, with D tentatively TRBD1 (5 bases). With 7 bases removed from V and 6 bases from J, the gap between germline ends came to 16 bases. Germline V gives CDR1 MNHEY, CDR2 SVGAGI. The CDR3 is made up of 15 amino acids.

This CDR3 reads CAWSWGGGYGYTF. CDR3 bases: TGTGCCTGGAGTTGGGGGGGTGGCTATGGCTACACCTTC. The V gene is TRBV30, the J gene TRBJ1-2; D is possibly TRBD1 (5 bases). V gave up 2 bases and J gave up 4 bases, with 11 bases separating them. This CDR3 has 13 amino acids. Germline CDR1 GTSNPN, CDR2 SVGIG (reference sequence).

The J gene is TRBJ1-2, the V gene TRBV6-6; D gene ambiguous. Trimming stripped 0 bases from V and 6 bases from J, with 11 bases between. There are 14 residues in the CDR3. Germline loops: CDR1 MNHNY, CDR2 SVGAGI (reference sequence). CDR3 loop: CASSYSASADGYTF. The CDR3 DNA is TGTGCCAGCAGTTACTCGGCGTCAGCCGATGGCTACACCTTC.

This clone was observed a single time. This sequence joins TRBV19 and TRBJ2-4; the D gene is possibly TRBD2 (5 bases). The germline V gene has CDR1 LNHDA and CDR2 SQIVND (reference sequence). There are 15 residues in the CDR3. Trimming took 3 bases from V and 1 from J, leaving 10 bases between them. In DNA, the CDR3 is TGTGCCAGTAGTATTGTTAGAGGGGCCAAAAACATTCAGTACTTC. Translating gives CASSIVRGAKNIQYF.

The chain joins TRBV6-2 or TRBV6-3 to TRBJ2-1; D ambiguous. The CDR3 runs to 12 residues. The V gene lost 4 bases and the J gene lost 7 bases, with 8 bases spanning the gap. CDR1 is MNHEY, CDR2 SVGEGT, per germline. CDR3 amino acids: CASSSPRNEQFF. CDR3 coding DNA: TGTGCCAGCAGTTCTCCACGAAATGAGCAGTTCTTC.

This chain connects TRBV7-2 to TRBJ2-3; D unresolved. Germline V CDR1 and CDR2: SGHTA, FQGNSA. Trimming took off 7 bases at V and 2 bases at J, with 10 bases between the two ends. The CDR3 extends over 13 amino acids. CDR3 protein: CASTLGNTDTQYF. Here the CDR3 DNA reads TGTGCCAGCACCTTGGGAAACACAGATACGCAGTATTTT.

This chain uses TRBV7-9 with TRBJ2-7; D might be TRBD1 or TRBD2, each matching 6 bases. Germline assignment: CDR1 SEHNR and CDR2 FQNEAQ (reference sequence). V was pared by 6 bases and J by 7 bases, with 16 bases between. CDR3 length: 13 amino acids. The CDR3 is CASSSPRGREQYF. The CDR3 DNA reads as TGTGCCAGCAGTTCGCCTCGGGGGCGGGAGCAGTACTTC.

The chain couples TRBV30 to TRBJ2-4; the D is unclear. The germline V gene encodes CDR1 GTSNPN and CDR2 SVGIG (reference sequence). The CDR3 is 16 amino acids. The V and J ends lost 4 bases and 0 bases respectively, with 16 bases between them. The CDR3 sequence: CAWTPWEGVAKNIQYF. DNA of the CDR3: TGTGCCTGGACCCCCTGGGAAGGAGTAGCCAAAAACATTCAGTACTTC.

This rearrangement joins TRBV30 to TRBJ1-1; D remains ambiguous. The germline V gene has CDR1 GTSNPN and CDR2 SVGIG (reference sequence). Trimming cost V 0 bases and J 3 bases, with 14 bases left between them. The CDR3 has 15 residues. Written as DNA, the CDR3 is TGTGCCTGGAGTGTTGGATTACGTTGGGACACTGAAGCTTTCTTT. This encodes CAWSVGLRWDTEAFF.

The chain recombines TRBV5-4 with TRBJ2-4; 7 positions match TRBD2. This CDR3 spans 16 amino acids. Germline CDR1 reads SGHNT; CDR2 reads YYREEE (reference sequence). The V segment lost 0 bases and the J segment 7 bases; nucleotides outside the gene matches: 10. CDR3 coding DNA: TGTGCCAGCAGCTTGGAACGGGGGGTAGTGGAGAACATTCAGTACTTC. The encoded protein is CASSLERGVVENIQYF.

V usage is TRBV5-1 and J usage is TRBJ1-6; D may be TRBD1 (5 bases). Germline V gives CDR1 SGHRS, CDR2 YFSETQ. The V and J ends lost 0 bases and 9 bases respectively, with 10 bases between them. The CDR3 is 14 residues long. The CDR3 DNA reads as TGCGCCAGCAGCTTGGGTGGGGGAGGTTCACCCCTCCACTTT. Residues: CASSLGGGGSPLHF.

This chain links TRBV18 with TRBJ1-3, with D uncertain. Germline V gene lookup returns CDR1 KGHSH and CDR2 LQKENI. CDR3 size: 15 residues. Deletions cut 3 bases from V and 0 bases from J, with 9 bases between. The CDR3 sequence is CASSPSISSGNTIYF. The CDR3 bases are TGTGCCAGCTCACCGTCGATTAGCTCTGGAAACACCATATATTTT.